The 25 T cell receptor beta chains reported below all come from one sample, sequenced in a study of cytomegalovirus exposure and HLA in healthy donors. The PCR used 60 Vbeta and 13 Jbeta primers. The protocol was immunoSEQ multiplex PCR, while the TCRdb copy is restricted to in-frame clones and leaves out a portion. This sample has 160,000 or so clones, with approximately 80% found just once. Sequencing used PBMCs. These receptors originate from a man aged 18 to 30 in good health and CMV-seropositive.

The chain is built from TRBV7-3 and TRBJ2-5, with 13 bases that match TRBD2. In germline, CDR1 is SGHTA, CDR2 FQGTGA. Losses at the gene ends were 6 bases for V and 4 bases for J; bases not matched to a gene: 5. The CDR3 extends over 15 amino acids. The CDR3 here is CASSMGLAGLETQYF. CDR3 coding DNA: TGTGCCAGCAGTATGGGACTAGCGGGGCTAGAGACCCAGTACTTC.

V gene TRBV27 combines with J gene TRBJ2-5, with 10 positions matching TRBD2. The CDR3 runs 15 residues. Germline V gives CDR1 MNHEY, CDR2 SMNVEV (reference sequence). V shed 5 bases, J shed 3 bases, and the junction held 6 bases outside the gene matches. The CDR3 DNA sequence: TGTGCCAGCAGTCCCCGGACTAGCGGAGAAGAGACCCAGTACTTC. This codes for CASSPRTSGEETQYF.

The chain uses TRBV13 and TRBJ2-4; possibly TRBD1 for D (6 bases). The CDR3 is 15 amino acids. In germline, CDR1 is PRHDT, CDR2 FYEKMQ (reference sequence). Between the trimmed V and J ends, which lost 5 bases and 0 bases, there was a span of 11 bases. CDR3: CASSLQGEAKNIQYF. The CDR3 bases are TGTGCCAGCAGCCTACAGGGCGAAGCCAAAAACATTCAGTACTTC.

The rearrangement uses TRBV27 and TRBJ1-1, with 8 bases that match TRBD1. The ends lost 5 bases at V and 4 bases at J; junction bases unmatched: 9. CDR3 length equals 15 residues. In germline, CDR1 is MNHEY, CDR2 SMNVEV (reference sequence). DNA for the CDR3: TGTGCCAGCAGTCCACGGACAGGGAGGACCACTGAAGCTTTCTTT. This codes for CASSPRTGRTTEAFF.

This clone was seen more than once but under ten times. This chain links TRBV19 with TRBJ2-7; D might be TRBD1 (6 bases). The CDR3 totals 15 residues. Germline CDR1 is LNHDA and CDR2 is SQIVND (reference sequence). V lost 4 bases to trimming and J lost 6 bases, with 19 bases between them. The CDR3 sequence: CASSSVPTGSGEQYF. The CDR3 nucleotides read TGTGCCAGTAGTAGCGTTCCAACAGGGTCTGGCGAGCAGTACTTC.

J is TRBJ2-7 and V is TRBV11-2; possible D gene TRBD1, 6 bases. The CDR3 contains 16 residues. Between the trimmed V and J ends, which lost 9 bases and 1 base, there was a span of 22 bases. CDR1 and CDR2 (germline): SGHAT, FQNNGV. The CDR3 sequence: CASSYSEWGPSYEQYF. The CDR3 DNA follows: TGTGCCAGTAGTTATAGTGAGTGGGGGCCATCCTACGAGCAGTACTTC.

This clone was observed a few times. The rearrangement joins TRBV5-4 to TRBJ1-1, with 7 positions matching TRBD1. CDR3 length: 15 amino acids. With 5 bases clipped from V and 1 base from J, the junction kept 8 bases outside the gene matches. Germline-derived CDR1 and CDR2 are SGHNT and YYREEE (reference sequence). The DNA of the CDR3 is TGTGCCAGCAGTGACAGGGTTATGGGGAACACTGAAGCTTTCTTT. Translation: CASSDRVMGNTEAFF.

The CDR3 here is CASRTTGANYGYTF. In DNA, the CDR3 is TGTGCCAGCCGCACGACAGGAGCCAACTATGGCTACACCTTC. V usage is TRBV27 and J usage is TRBJ1-2, with a tentative D call TRBD1 (6 bases). Trimming took 8 bases from V and 2 from J, leaving 15 bases between them. The V gene's germline CDR1 is MNHEY and CDR2 SMNVEV (reference sequence). The CDR3 runs to 14 residues.

V is TRBV7-8 and J is TRBJ2-2, with D perhaps matching TRBD1 (6 bases). This CDR3 is built from 15 residues. The ends were cut back, 5 bases at V and 5 bases at J, with 15 bases in the middle. Germline lookup yields CDR1 SGHVS and CDR2 FQNEAQ. The CDR3 here is CASSANRAPTGELFF. CDR3 bases: TGTGCCAGCAGCGCTAACAGGGCCCCTACCGGGGAGCTGTTTTTT.

The chain joins TRBV4-2 to TRBJ1-4, with D uncertain. CDR3 length equals 12 residues. Germline CDR1 LGHNA, CDR2 YNFKEQ. Trimming removed 1 base from V and 16 bases from J, with 13 bases in between. CDR3 sequence reads: CASSQGGEEPFF. As DNA, the CDR3 is TGTGCCAGCAGCCAAGGAGGCGAAGAGCCGTTTTTT.

The gene calls are TRBV5-4 and TRBJ2-5; maybe TRBD1 (5 bases). Trimming removed 4 bases at V and 2 bases at J, with 12 bases between. There are 14 residues in the CDR3. The germline CDR1 and CDR2 sequences are SGHNT and YYREEE (reference sequence). The CDR3 nucleotides are TGTGCCAGCAGCCTGGACATCCTTCAAGAGACCCAGTACTTC. This translates into CASSLDILQETQYF.

The rearrangement joins TRBV2 to TRBJ2-7, with 7 nucleotides matching TRBD1. The CDR3 length is 12 residues. Germline CDR1 is SNHLY and CDR2 is FYNNEI. Trimming took 8 bases from V and 4 from J; bases not matched to a gene: 5. The CDR3 bases are TGTGCCAGCGGGAAGGACAGGTACGAGCAGTACTTC. It yields the protein CASGKDRYEQYF.

V usage is TRBV5-1 and J usage is TRBJ2-3; 8 nucleotides align to TRBD2. There are 15 residues in the CDR3. Germline CDR1 and CDR2: SGHRS and YFSETQ. J gave up 6 bases and V 0 bases, and 6 bases lay outside the gene matches. For the CDR3, the DNA is TGCGCCAGCAGCTTGGACGGGAGGGCCTCGGATACGCAGTATTTT. It is translated as CASSLDGRASDTQYF. Based on the CDR3 plus reference TRBV5-1 and TRBJ2-3, the full variable domain is KAGVTQTPRYLIKTRGQQVTLSCSPISGHRSVSWYQQTPGQGLQFLFEYFSETQRNKGNFPGRFSGRQFSNSRSEMNVSTLELGDSALYLCASSLDGRASDTQYFGPGTRLTVL.

The genes are TRBV7-7 and TRBJ2-1, with 8 bases lining up with TRBD2. The CDR3 spans 15 residues. The V segment lost 5 bases and the J segment 5 bases; nucleotides outside the gene matches: 8. Per the germline V gene, CDR1 is SSHAT and CDR2 is FNYEAQ (reference sequence). The CDR3 nucleotides read TGTGCCAGCAGCCCGACGGGGGGGCCCAACAATGAGCAGTTCTTC. This translates into CASSPTGGPNNEQFF. Using reference TRBV7-7 and TRBJ2-1 for the parts outside the CDR3, the full variable domain is GAGVSQSPRYKVTKRGQDVTLRCDPISSHATLYWYQQALGQGPEFLTYFNYEAQPDKSGLPSDRFSAERPEGSISTLTIQRTEQRDSAMYRCASSPTGGPNNEQFFGPGTRLTVL.

The rearrangement joins TRBV4-3 to TRBJ2-7, with D uncertain. This CDR3 comprises 13 residues. Germline CDR1 LGHNA, CDR2 YSLEER. The V end lost 4 bases, the J end lost 3 bases, and 10 bases lay between the germline ends. Here the CDR3 reads CASSPDRGYEQYF. For the CDR3, the DNA is TGCGCCAGCAGCCCAGATCGCGGCTACGAGCAGTACTTC.

The CDR3 DNA sequence: TGTGCCAGCAGCTTAACTCCAGGGGCCTACGAGCAGTACTTC. Its protein product is CASSLTPGAYEQYF. The chain employs TRBV7-3 and TRBJ2-7; D is possibly TRBD1 (6 bases). Germline V gene lookup returns CDR1 SGHTA and CDR2 FQGTGA. CDR3 length: 14 residues. The germline V and J ends were trimmed by 0 bases and 2 bases, with 8 bases remaining between them.

This chain connects TRBV11-2 to TRBJ2-7; perhaps TRBD1 as D (5 bases). CDR1 SGHAT and CDR2 FQNNGV come from the germline V gene. V lost 0 bases and J 2 bases, leaving 8 bases between the germline ends. This CDR3 is built from 14 residues. The CDR3 region is CASSLDGAPYEQYF. In DNA form, the CDR3 reads TGTGCCAGCAGCTTAGATGGGGCGCCCTACGAGCAGTACTTC.

This clone was seen a handful of times. V gene TRBV11-3 combines with J gene TRBJ2-7; tentative D call: TRBD2 (6 bases). The CDR3 spans 14 residues. Germline V gene sequence: CDR1 SGHNT, CDR2 YENEEA. The V end lost 5 bases, the J end lost 4 bases, and 15 bases lay between the germline ends. The CDR3 nucleotides are TGTGCCAGCAGCACCGGGGGAAACTCTTACGAGCAGTACTTC. Translation: CASSTGGNSYEQYF.

This clone occurred once. V usage is TRBV10-3 and J usage is TRBJ2-7, with 9 bases aligning to TRBD2. Germline trimming cut 6 bases from V and 1 base from J; bases unmatched to any gene: 4. Germline V gene sequence: CDR1 ENHRY, CDR2 SYGVKD. The length of the CDR3 is 14 residues. The DNA for the CDR3 is TGTGCCATCAGCGGGACTAGCCTGTCCTACGAGCAGTACTTC. It specifies CAISGTSLSYEQYF.

This clone was seen once. This chain's CDR3 is CASSDLSGVRNQPQHF. As DNA, the CDR3 is TGTGCCAGCAGTGATCTCTCAGGGGTACGCAATCAGCCCCAGCATTTT. The V and J genes are TRBV2 and TRBJ1-5, with D possibly TRBD1 on 6 matching bases. Germline assignment: CDR1 SNHLY and CDR2 FYNNEI. The CDR3 length is 16 residues. The ends were cut back, 3 bases at V and 2 bases at J, with 14 bases in the middle.

The chain has TRBV5-4 and TRBJ2-7, with TRBD1 matching 7 bases. The V gene's germline CDR1 is SGHNT and CDR2 YYREEE (reference sequence). V lost 0 bases, J lost 2 bases, and 5 bases stayed unmatched. This CDR3 contains 15 residues. In nucleotides, the CDR3 is TGTGCCAGCAGCTTGGGGACAGGATTCCCCTACGAGCAGTACTTC. Protein: CASSLGTGFPYEQYF.

The sample holds a few counts of this clone. The chain recombines TRBV5-1 with TRBJ2-1, with D maybe TRBD2 (5 bases). Per the germline V gene, CDR1 is SGHRS and CDR2 is YFSETQ. Between the trimmed V and J ends, which lost 3 bases and 4 bases, there was a span of 14 bases. The CDR3 spans 15 residues. CDR3 in amino acids: CASSSLAREYNEQFF. The CDR3 DNA sequence: TGCGCCAGCAGCTCTCTAGCAAGGGAATACAATGAGCAGTTCTTC.

This clone is a singleton in its sample. V and J are TRBV5-1 and TRBJ2-1, with 15 positions matching TRBD2. CDR1 is SGHRS and CDR2 is YFSETQ in the germline V gene. V shed 4 bases, J shed 5 bases, and the junction held 13 bases outside the gene matches. CDR3 length: 19 amino acids. CDR3 sequence (DNA): TGCGCCAGCAGCCAGGGACTAGCGGGAGGCCCTCCAGGCGACAATGAGCAGTTCTTC. Amino acids: CASSQGLAGGPPGDNEQFF.

CDR3 in amino acids: CASGGLAHAEQYF. The CDR3 DNA follows: TGTGCCAGTGGGGGACTAGCCCACGCCGAGCAGTACTTC. The chain is built from TRBV6-5 and TRBJ2-7; TRBD2 agrees at 9 bases. The V segment lost 9 bases and the J segment 6 bases; nucleotides outside the gene matches: 9. The CDR3 consists of 13 residues. Germline V gene sequence: CDR1 MNHEY, CDR2 SVGAGI.

The rearrangement joins TRBV6-1 to TRBJ2-1, with D perhaps TRBD1 (6 bases). This CDR3 is built from 12 residues. The V gene lost 4 bases and the J gene lost 15 bases, with 16 bases spanning the gap. CDR1 and CDR2 from the germline V gene are MNHNS and SASEGT. The DNA of the CDR3 is TGTGCCAGCAGTGTTCACAGGGATGTGCGGTTCTTC. Encoded protein: CASSVHRDVRFF.